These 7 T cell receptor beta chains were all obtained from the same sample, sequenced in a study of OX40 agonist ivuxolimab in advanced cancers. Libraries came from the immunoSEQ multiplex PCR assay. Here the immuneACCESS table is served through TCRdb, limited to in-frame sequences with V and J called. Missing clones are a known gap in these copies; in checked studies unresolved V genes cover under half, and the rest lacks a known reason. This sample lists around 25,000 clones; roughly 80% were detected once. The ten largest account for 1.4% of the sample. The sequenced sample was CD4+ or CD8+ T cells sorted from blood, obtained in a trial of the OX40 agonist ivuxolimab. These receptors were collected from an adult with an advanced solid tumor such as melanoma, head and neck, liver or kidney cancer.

CDR3 nucleotides: TGTGCCAGCTCAGAACACTCCACAGATACGCAGTATTTT. As protein: CASSEHSTDTQYF. The rearrangement uses TRBV18 and TRBJ2-3; no clear D gene. Germline V CDR1 and CDR2: KGHSH, LQKENI. The CDR3 is 13 residues long. Trimming pared 5 bases from V and 2 bases from J, leaving 8 bases between.

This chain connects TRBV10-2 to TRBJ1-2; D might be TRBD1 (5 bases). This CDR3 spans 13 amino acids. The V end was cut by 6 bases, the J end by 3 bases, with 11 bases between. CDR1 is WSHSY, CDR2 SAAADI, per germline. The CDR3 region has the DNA TGCGCCAGCAGCAGACAGCGGGACTATGGCTACACCTTC. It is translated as CASSRQRDYGYTF.

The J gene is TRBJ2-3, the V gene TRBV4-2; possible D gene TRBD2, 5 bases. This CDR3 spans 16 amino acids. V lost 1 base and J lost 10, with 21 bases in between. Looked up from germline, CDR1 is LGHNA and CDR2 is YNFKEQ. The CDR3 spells CASSQAGGFPADPQYF. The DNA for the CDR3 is TGTGCCAGCAGCCAAGCGGGTGGGTTCCCAGCGGATCCGCAGTATTTT.

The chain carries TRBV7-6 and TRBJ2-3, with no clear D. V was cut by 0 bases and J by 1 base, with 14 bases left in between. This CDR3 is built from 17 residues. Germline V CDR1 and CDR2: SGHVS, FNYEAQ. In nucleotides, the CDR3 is TGTGCCAGCAGCTTAGCTAGCCAAGAGGCCGGCACAGATACGCAGTATTTT. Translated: CASSLASQEAGTDTQYF.

The chain's CDR3 is CASSDRRGCYTF. The DNA of the CDR3 is TGTGCCAGCAGTGATCGCAGGGGGTGTTACACCTTC. The chain links TRBV6-5 to TRBJ1-2, with 7 bases matching TRBD1. V dropped 5 bases and J dropped 11; count of bases not matched to a gene: 8. The CDR3 contains 12 residues. Germline V CDR1 and CDR2: MNHEY, SVGAGI.

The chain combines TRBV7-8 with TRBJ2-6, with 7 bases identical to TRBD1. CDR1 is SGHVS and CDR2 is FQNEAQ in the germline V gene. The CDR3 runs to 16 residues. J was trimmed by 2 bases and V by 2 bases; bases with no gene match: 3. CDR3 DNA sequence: TGTGCCAGCAGCTTAAGACAGGGTACTGGGGCCAACGTCCTGACTTTC. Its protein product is CASSLRQGTGANVLTF.

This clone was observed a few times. The CDR3 DNA reads as TGTGCCATGCAGCGGGGGGGTCAAGAGACCCAGTACTTC. Translating gives CAMQRGGQETQYF. This chain connects TRBV2 to TRBJ2-5; TRBD2 matches at 10 bases. CDR1 is SNHLY, CDR2 FYNNEI, per germline. The CDR3 contains 13 residues. Germline trimming cut 10 bases from V and 2 bases from J; bases unmatched to any gene: 4.